This T cell receptor (beta chain) is drawn from a study of radiotherapy plus CTLA-4 blockade in lung cancer. Study-level information: For 18% of patients, objective responses occurred, and around 34% had disease control.

About this clone itself: What it recognizes is unknown.

Study outcomes and limitations: Radiotherapy plus ipilimumab was followed by expansion in blood of tumor-derived TCR clones. Early blood T cell clone dynamics reportedly forecast response best, with interferon-beta.

Participants had chemo-refractory metastatic non-small-cell lung cancer and were treated with focal radiation plus ipilimumab CTLA-4 blockade. Germline lookup yields CDR1 SGHNT and CDR2 YENEEA. V was pared by 6 bases and J by 3 bases, with 9 bases between. The CDR3 contains 13 residues. Sequencing was performed with immunoSEQ multiplex PCR; in TCRdb, only in-frame clones are kept and a portion is missing. The sample records about 40,000 clones, 60% to 80% being singletons. The rearrangement uses TRBV11-3 and TRBJ2-1; D perhaps matches TRBD2 (6 bases). The input for sequencing was peripheral blood, taken from a patient treated with radiotherapy plus ipilimumab. This clonotype was obtained from a human donor with non-small cell lung cancer that progressed on radiotherapy plus ipilimumab. CDR3 protein: CASRGTGYNEQFF. CDR3 nucleotides: TGTGCCAGCAGAGGGACTGGCTACAATGAGCAGTTCTTC.